This entry lists 13 T cell receptor beta chains sequenced from one sample in a study of regulatory T cells in long-lasting Graves disease. Through Arm-PCR of CDR3 regions and iRepertoire HTBI primers, TCR beta libraries were built. MiXCR was run by TCRdb on the multiplex PCR reads, yielding one entry per CDR3 protein. The sample contains a few hundred thousand distinct CDR3 sequences, approximately 12% of which appear only once. Noted time point: newly diagnosed GD, antithyroid drugs for less than 3 months. RNA extracted from PBMCs served as the sequencing template. The same specimen was also included in a second study, on T cells in Graves' hyperthyroidism and ophthalmopathy.

The source was peripheral blood mononuclear cells (PBMCs), collected at new diagnosis, from a patient treated with antithyroid drugs. Source of these receptors: a man younger than 40 with Graves disease.

This clonotype was observed a handful of times. The rearrangement uses TRBV5-1 and TRBJ2-3, with 13 bases identical to TRBD2. CDR1 SGHRS and CDR2 YFSETQ come from the germline V gene. Trimming took 5 bases from V and 3 from J; bases not matched to a gene: 6. The CDR3 runs 16 residues. CDR3 region: CASRRTSGSSTDTQYF. The DNA for the CDR3 is TGCGCCAGCAGACGGACTAGCGGGAGTAGTACAGATACGCAGTATTTT.

This chain's CDR3 is CASSYSRTGASTDTQYF. The CDR3 DNA reads TGTGCCAGCAGTTACTCGAGAACAGGGGCTAGCACAGATACGCAGTATTTT. The chain joins TRBV6-2 or TRBV6-3 to TRBJ2-3; 7 bases align to TRBD1. Germline loops: CDR1 MNHEY, CDR2 SVGEGT. The CDR3 covers 17 residues. Losses at the gene ends were 0 bases for V and 0 bases for J; bases not matched to a gene: 6.

This clonotype was recorded a few times. The chain recombines TRBV19 with TRBJ1-5; D possibly corresponds to TRBD1 (6 bases). The CDR3 is 14 amino acids. V was clipped by 3 bases and J by 3 bases, with 9 bases between them. CDR1 and CDR2 from the germline V gene are LNHDA and SQIVND (reference sequence). CDR3 nucleotides: TGTGCCAGTAGTATCCACAGGGACAATCAGCCCCAGCATTTT. Its protein product is CASSIHRDNQPQHF. Supplemented by reference TRBV19 and TRBJ1-5, the full variable domain reads DGGITQSPKYLFRKEGQNVTLSCEQNLNHDAMYWYRQDPGQGLRLIYYSQIVNDFQKGDIAEGYSVSREKKESFPLTVTSAQKNPTAFYLCASSIHRDNQPQHFGDGTRLSIL.

The chain uses TRBV18 and TRBJ2-1, with 7 bases fitting TRBD2. V lost 4 bases and J lost 13; bases outside the gene matches: 13. This CDR3 is built from 14 residues. Germline loops: CDR1 KGHSH, CDR2 LQKENI. The CDR3 region is CASSLYTSDPSQFF. CDR3 nucleotide sequence: TGTGCCAGCTCACTATACACTAGCGATCCTTCCCAGTTCTTC.

This clonotype has ten or more counts. In DNA, the CDR3 is TGTGCCAGCGGGCCAGCAGCCTACGAGCAGTACTTC. Encoded protein: CASGPAAYEQYF. V gene TRBV9 combines with J gene TRBJ2-7; no clear D gene. Trimming shortened V by 7 bases and J by 2 bases, and 10 bases separated the two germline ends. In germline, CDR1 is SGDLS, CDR2 YYNGEE. The CDR3 sequence is 12 residues long.

The CDR3 sequence: CASLQSGRNYNEQFF. CDR3 DNA: TGTGCCAGCCTCCAAAGCGGGAGAAATTACAATGAGCAGTTCTTC. The chain combines TRBV27 with TRBJ2-1; 8 nucleotides align to TRBD2. CDR1 and CDR2 (germline): MNHEY, SMNVEV (reference sequence). This CDR3 spans 15 amino acids. Trimming removed 8 bases from V and 4 bases from J; junction bases left unmatched: 10.

V usage is TRBV6-2 or TRBV6-3 and J usage is TRBJ2-3, with 11 bases fitting TRBD1. V lost 5 bases, J lost 1 base, and 5 bases stayed unmatched. The CDR3 spans 16 residues. Germline CDR1 and CDR2: MNHEY and SVGEGT. Here the CDR3 reads CASSEPGQGGTDTQYF. In DNA form, the CDR3 reads TGTGCCAGCAGTGAGCCGGGACAGGGGGGCACAGATACGCAGTATTTT.

This clonotype was seen more than once but under ten times. This chain connects TRBV6-2 or TRBV6-3 to TRBJ2-1; D assignment may be TRBD1 or TRBD2 (6 bases each). Germline V CDR1 and CDR2: MNHEY, SVGEGT. With 8 bases removed from V and 0 bases from J, the gap between germline ends came to 14 bases. This CDR3 has 15 residues. The CDR3: CASQPGASSYNEQFF. The CDR3 nucleotides are TGTGCCAGCCAACCGGGGGCTAGCTCCTACAATGAGCAGTTCTTC.

The chain is built from TRBV11-2 and TRBJ1-3; no clear D gene. Trimming left V 1 base short and J 0 bases short, with 13 bases between. The CDR3 is 17 amino acids. In germline, CDR1 is SGHAT, CDR2 FQNNGV. The CDR3 DNA sequence: TGTGCCAGCAGCTTAGGGTTTGGCGGCCACTCTGGAAACACCATATATTTT. It is translated as CASSLGFGGHSGNTIYF.

The V call is TRBV30, the J call TRBJ2-7; 8 positions agree with TRBD2. CDR1 and CDR2 from the germline V gene are GTSNPN and SVGIG (reference sequence). J gave up 1 base and V 4 bases, and 0 bases lay outside the gene matches. The length of the CDR3 is 12 residues. CDR3 residues: CAWTGGSYEQYF. For the CDR3, the DNA is TGTGCCTGGACGGGAGGGTCCTACGAGCAGTACTTC.

The sample holds many counts of this clonotype. The chain carries TRBV28 and TRBJ2-1; D may be TRBD1 or TRBD2 (6 bases each). CDR3 size: 11 residues. V lost 8 bases and J 9 bases, leaving 11 bases between the germline ends. The germline V gene encodes CDR1 MDHEN and CDR2 SYDVKM. The CDR3 here is CASRGGFEQFF. For the CDR3, the DNA is TGTGCCAGCCGAGGGGGGTTTGAGCAGTTCTTC.

This clonotype was counted at least ten times. The V gene is TRBV6-1, the J gene TRBJ2-5, with TRBD2 as a possible D gene (6 bases). The germline V gene encodes CDR1 MNHNS and CDR2 SASEGT. The V end lost 6 bases, the J end lost 4 bases, and 18 bases lay between the germline ends. This CDR3 has 15 residues. The CDR3 nucleotides are TGTGCCAGCAGGACCTACGGGGAGGTTCTAGAGACCCAGTACTTC. Translated: CASRTYGEVLETQYF.

This clonotype has a count of ten or more. J is TRBJ2-3 and V is TRBV7-8, with 10 bases fitting TRBD2. The CDR3 length is 15 residues. The ends lost 0 bases at V and 4 bases at J; junction bases unmatched: 1. Per germline, CDR1 SGHVS and CDR2 FQNEAQ. CDR3 protein: CASSLALAGADTQYF. DNA for the CDR3: TGTGCCAGCAGCTTAGCCCTAGCGGGAGCAGATACGCAGTATTTT.